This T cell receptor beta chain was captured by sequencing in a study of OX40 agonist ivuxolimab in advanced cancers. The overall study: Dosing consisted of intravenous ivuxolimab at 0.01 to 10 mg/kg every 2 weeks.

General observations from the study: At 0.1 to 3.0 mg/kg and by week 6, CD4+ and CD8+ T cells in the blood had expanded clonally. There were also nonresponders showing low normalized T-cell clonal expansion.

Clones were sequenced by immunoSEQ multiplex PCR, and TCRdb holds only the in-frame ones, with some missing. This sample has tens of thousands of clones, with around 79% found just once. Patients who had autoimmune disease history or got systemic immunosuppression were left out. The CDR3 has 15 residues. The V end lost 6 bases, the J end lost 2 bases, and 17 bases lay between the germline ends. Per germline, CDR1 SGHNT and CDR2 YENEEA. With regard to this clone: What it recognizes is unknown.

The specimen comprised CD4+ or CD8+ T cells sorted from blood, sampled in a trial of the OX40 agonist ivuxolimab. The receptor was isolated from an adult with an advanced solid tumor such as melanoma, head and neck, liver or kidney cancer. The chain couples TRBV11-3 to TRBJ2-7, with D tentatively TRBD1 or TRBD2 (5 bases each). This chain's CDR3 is CASRHAVMGAYEQYF. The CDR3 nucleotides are TGTGCCAGCAGGCATGCTGTGATGGGGGCCTACGAGCAGTACTTC.